The clone carrying this T cell receptor beta chain was seen repeatedly, ten times or more. What it recognizes is unknown. This sample was taken from a study of human T cells and chemical hapten exposure. Findings and caveats of the study: Since the donors had alopecia, their immune response may not be the same as that of healthy people.

Time point reported: patch test 2, 6 weeks after DPC sensitization. Treatment specified: therapeutic diphenylcyclopropenone sensitization with weekly scalp DPC. Looked up from germline, CDR1 is KGHDR and CDR2 is SFDVKD. The V gene lost 3 bases and the J gene lost 5 bases, with 12 bases spanning the gap. The CDR3 is 14 amino acids. TCRdb analysed the RACE reads with MiXCR anew, one entry per CDR3 protein. There are about 40,000 distinct CDR3 sequences in the sample; around 3% occur only once, and under 8.5% lies in the top ten. Sample: whole blood, taken in connection with sensitization to the hapten diphenylcyclopropenone (DPC). The V call is TRBV24-1, the J call TRBJ1-2; unclear D gene. The receptor was isolated from a man in his forties or fifties with alopecia areata. Some clones in this sample may be carry-over from other donors' samples. The CDR3 loop is CATSDPTHSYGYTF. As DNA, the CDR3 is TGTGCCACCAGTGATCCGACACACAGTTATGGCTACACCTTC.